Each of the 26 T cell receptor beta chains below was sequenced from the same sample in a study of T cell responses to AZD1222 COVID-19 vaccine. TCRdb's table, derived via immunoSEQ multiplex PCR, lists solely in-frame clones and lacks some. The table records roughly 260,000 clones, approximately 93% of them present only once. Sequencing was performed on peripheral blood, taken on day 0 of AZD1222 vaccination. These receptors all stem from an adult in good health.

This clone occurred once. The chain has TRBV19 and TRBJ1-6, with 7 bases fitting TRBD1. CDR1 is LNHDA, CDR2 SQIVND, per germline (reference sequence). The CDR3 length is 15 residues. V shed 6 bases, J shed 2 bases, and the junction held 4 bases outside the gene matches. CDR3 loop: CASRKGQAYNSPLHF. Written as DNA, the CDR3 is TGTGCCAGTAGGAAAGGACAGGCCTATAATTCACCCCTCCACTTT.

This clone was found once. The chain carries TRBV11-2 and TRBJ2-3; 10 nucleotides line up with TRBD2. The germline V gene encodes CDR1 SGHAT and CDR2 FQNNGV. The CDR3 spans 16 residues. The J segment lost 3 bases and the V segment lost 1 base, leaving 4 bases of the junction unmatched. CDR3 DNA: TGTGCCAGCAGCTTAGTAGCGGGAGGCGGAACAGATACGCAGTATTTT. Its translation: CASSLVAGGGTDTQYF.

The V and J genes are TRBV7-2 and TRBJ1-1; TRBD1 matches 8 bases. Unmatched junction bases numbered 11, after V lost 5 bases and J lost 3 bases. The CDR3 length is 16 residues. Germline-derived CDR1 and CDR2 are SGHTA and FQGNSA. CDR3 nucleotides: TGTGCCAGCAGCCTAAGTAGACAGGGGAGGGACACTGAAGCTTTCTTT. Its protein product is CASSLSRQGRDTEAFF.

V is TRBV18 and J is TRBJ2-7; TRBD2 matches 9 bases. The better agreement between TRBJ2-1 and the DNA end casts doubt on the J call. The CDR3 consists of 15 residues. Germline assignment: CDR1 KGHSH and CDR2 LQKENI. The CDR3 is CASSQTSGSDNEQFF. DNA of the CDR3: TGTGCCAGCTCACAGACTAGCGGCTCAGACAATGAGCAGTTCTTC.

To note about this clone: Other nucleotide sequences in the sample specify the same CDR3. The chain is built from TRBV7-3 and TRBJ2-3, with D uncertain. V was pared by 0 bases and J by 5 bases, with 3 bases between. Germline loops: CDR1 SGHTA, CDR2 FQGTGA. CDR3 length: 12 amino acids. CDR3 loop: CASSLTGDTQYF. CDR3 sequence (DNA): TGTGCCAGCAGCTTAACAGGAGATACGCAGTATTTT.

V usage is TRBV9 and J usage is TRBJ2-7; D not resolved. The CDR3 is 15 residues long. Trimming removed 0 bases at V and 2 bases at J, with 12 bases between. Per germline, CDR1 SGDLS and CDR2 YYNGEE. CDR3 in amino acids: CASSVAPTLTYEQYF. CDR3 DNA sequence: TGTGCCAGCAGCGTAGCACCAACCTTAACCTACGAGCAGTACTTC.

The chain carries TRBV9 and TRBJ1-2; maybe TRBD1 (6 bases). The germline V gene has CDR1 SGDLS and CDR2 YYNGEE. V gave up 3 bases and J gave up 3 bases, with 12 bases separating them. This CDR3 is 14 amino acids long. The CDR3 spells CASSAGDTHYGYTF. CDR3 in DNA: TGTGCCAGCAGCGCCGGGGACACCCACTATGGCTACACCTTC.

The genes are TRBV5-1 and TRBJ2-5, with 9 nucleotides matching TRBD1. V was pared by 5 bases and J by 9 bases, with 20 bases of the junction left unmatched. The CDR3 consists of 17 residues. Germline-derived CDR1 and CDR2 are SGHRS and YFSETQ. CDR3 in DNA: TGCGCCAGCAGTGTGGACCGGGACAGGGCTCTCGTGTTGGCCCAGTACTTC. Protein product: CASSVDRDRALVLAQYF.

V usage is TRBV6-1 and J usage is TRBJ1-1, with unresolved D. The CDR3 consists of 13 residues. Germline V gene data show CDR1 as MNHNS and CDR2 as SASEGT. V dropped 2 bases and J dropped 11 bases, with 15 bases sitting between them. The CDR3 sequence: CASSESGRLRAFF. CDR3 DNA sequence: TGTGCCAGCAGTGAAAGTGGGCGGCTACGGGCTTTCTTT.

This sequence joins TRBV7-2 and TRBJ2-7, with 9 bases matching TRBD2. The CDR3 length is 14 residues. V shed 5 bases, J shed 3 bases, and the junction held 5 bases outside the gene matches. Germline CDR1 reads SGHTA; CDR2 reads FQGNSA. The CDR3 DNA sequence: TGTGCCAGCAGCCCCGTTAGCGGGAGCTACGAGCAGTACTTC. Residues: CASSPVSGSYEQYF. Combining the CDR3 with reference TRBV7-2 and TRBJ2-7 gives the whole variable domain GAGVSQSPSNKVTEKGKDVELRCDPISGHTALYWYRQSLGQGLEFLIYFQGNSAPDKSGLPSDRFSAERTGGSVSTLTIQRTQQEDSAVYLCASSPVSGSYEQYFGPGTRLTVT.

CDR3 bases: TGTGCCAGCAGCGACCGGACAGGGTCCCCGTCTGAAGCTTTCTTT. Amino acid sequence: CASSDRTGSPSEAFF. The chain combines TRBV11-1 with TRBJ1-1, with TRBD1 identical over 8 bases. The CDR3 length is 15 residues. Germline loops: CDR1 SGHAT, CDR2 FQDESV (reference sequence). After removal of 5 bases from V and 6 bases from J, the junction contained 11 bases not matched to a gene.

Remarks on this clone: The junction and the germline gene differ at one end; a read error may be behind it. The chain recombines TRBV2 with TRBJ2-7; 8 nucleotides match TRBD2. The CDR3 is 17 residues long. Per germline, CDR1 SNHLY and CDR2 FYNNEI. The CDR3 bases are TGTGCCAGCAGGGAAGCCGCGGGGGGCGGTAAGGGATACGAGCAGTACTTC. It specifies CASREAAGGGKGYEQYF.

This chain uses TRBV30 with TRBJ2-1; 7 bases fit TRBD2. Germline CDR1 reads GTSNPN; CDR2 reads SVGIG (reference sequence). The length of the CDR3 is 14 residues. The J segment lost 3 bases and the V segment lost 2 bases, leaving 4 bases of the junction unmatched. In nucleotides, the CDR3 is TGTGCCTGGAGTAGGCTAGCGGACTACAATGAGCAGTTCTTC. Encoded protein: CAWSRLADYNEQFF.

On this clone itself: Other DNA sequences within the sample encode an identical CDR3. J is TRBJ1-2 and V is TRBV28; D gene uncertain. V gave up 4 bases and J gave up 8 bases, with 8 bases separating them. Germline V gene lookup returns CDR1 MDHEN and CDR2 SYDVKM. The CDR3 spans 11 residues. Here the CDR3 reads CASSSGLGYTF. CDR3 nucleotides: TGTGCCAGCAGTTCCGGGTTAGGCTACACCTTC.

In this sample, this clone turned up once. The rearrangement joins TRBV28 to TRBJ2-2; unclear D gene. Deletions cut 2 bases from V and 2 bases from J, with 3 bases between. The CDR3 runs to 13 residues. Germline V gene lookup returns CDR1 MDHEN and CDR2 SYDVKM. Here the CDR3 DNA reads TGTGCCAGCAGTTTACCCAACACCGGGGAGCTGTTTTTT. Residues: CASSLPNTGELFF.

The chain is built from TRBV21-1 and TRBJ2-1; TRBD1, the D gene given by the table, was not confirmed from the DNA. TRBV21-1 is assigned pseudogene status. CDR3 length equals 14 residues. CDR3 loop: CASSSDRVRDEQFF. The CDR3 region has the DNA TGTGCCAGCAGCAGCGACAGGGTTCGGGATGAGCAGTTCTTC.

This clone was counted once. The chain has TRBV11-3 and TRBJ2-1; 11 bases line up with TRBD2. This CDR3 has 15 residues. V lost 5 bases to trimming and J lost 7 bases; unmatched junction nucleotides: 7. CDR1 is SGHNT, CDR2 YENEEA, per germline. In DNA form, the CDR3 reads TGTGCCAGCAGCCATAGCGGGAGGGCCCTAAATGAGCAGTTCTTC. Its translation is CASSHSGRALNEQFF.

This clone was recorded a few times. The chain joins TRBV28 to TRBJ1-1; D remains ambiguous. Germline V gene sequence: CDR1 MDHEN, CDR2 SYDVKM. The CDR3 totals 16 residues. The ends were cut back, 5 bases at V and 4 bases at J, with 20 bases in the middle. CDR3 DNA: TGTGCCAGCAGTCCCCGACGTCTCCTCGTTCCCACTGAAGCTTTCTTT. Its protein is CASSPRRLLVPTEAFF.

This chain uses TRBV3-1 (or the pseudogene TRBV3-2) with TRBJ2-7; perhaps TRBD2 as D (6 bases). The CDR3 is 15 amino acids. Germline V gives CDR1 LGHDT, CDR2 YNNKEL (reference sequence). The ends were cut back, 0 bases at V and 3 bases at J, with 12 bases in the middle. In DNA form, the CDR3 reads TGTGCCAGCAGCCAAGAGGGGGGATTCGGCTACGAGCAGTACTTC. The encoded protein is CASSQEGGFGYEQYF.

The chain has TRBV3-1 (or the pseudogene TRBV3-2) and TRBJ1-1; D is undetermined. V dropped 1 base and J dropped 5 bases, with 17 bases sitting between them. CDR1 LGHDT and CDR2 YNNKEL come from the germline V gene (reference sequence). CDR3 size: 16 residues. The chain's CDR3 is CASSQGRSRRRTEAFF. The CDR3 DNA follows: TGTGCCAGCAGCCAAGGTAGGTCCCGAAGGAGGACTGAAGCTTTCTTT.

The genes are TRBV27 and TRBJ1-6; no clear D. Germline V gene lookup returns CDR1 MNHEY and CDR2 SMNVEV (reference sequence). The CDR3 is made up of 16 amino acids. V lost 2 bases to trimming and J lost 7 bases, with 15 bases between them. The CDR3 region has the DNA TGTGCCAGCAGTTTAGTTAGTGGGTACGGGAATTCACCCCTCCACTTT. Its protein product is CASSLVSGYGNSPLHF.

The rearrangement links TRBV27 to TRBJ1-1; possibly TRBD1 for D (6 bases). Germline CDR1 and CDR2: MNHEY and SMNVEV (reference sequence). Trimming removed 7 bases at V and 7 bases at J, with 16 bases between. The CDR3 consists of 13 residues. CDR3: CASKTGGVGEAFF. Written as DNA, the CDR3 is TGTGCCAGCAAGACAGGTGGGGTGGGTGAAGCTTTCTTT.

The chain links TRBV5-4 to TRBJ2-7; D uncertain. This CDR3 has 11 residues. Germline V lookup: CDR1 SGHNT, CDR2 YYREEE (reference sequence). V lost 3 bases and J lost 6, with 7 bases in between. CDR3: CASSYDGEQYF. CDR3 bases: TGTGCCAGCAGCTACGACGGCGAGCAGTACTTC. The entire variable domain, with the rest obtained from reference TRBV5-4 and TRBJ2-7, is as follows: ETGVTQSPTHLIKTRGQQVTLRCSSQSGHNTVSWYQQALGQGPQFIFQYYREEENGRGNFPPRFSGLQFPNYSSELNVNALELDDSALYLCASSYDGEQYFGPGTRLTVT.

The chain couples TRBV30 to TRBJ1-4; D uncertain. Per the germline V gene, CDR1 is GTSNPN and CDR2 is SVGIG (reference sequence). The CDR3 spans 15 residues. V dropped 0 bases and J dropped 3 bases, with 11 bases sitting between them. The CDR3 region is CAWSVLRTPNEKLFF. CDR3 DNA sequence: TGTGCCTGGAGTGTACTCAGGACCCCTAATGAAAAACTGTTTTTT. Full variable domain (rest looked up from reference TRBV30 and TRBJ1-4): SQTIHQWPATLVQPVGSPLSLECTVEGTSNPNLYWYRQAAGRGLQLLFYSVGIGQISSEVPQNLSASRPQDRQFILSSKKLLLSDSGFYLCAWSVLRTPNEKLFFGSGTQLSVL.

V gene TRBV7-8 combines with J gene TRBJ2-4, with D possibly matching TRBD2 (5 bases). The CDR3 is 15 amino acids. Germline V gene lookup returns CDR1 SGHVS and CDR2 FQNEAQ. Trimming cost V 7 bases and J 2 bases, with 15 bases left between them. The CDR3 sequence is CASNDILDSKNIQYF. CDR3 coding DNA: TGTGCCAGCAACGACATACTAGATTCCAAAAACATTCAGTACTTC.

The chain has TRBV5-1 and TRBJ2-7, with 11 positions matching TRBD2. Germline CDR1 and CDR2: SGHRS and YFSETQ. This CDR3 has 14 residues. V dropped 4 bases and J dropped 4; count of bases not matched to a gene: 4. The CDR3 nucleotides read TGCGCCAGCAGCCAAACTAGCGGGAGATACGAGCAGTACTTC. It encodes CASSQTSGRYEQYF.